Listed below are T cell receptor beta chains from one sample, sequenced in a study of cytomegalovirus exposure and HLA in healthy donors. TCRdb's copy holds only in-frame clones and misses some; the assay was immunoSEQ multiplex PCR. Its table records tens of thousands of clones. Input material: PBMCs. These receptors all come from a woman under 30 in good health and CMV-seronegative. CDR3s include the opening cysteine and the closing phenylalanine or tryptophan. D genes are given only for firm matches. Clone size is given for some rows only: seen once, a few or many times, or a class if the clone is expanded.

CDR3 DNA,CDR3 protein,D gene,clone size,V gene,J gene
TGCGCCAGCAGCTCACAGGGGAGAGGGAACACTGAAGCTTTCTTT,CASSSQGRGNTEAFF,TRBD1,NA,TRBV5-1,TRBJ1-1
TGTGCCAGCAGATTCAGAGGGGGATGGGGCTACACCTTC,CASRFRGGWGYTF,NA,NA,TRBV6-5,TRBJ1-2
TGTGCCTGGAGTCTCCGGGACAGGACGAATTCACCCCTCCACTTT,CAWSLRDRTNSPLHF,TRBD1,NA,TRBV30,TRBJ1-6
TGTGCCAGCTCACCTCCGGGGGGGCCATACTACGAGCAGTACTTC,CASSPPGGPYYEQYF,TRBD2,NA,TRBV18,TRBJ2-7
TGTGCCAGCAGCCGTAACAGGGAGGGCAACTATGGCTACACCTTC,CASSRNREGNYGYTF,NA,NA,TRBV5-6,TRBJ1-2
TGTGCCAGTAGCCTATACAGGAGTATGAACACTGAAGCTTTCTTT,CASSLYRSMNTEAFF,NA,NA,TRBV19,TRBJ1-1
TGTGCCAGCAGTTACTCTAGTGGAGCAGAGACCCAGTACTTC,CASSYSSGAETQYF,NA,NA,TRBV6-5,TRBJ2-5
TGTGCCAGCAGCCCAAGACGGGTAAGCTCATACGAGCAGTACTTC,CASSPRRVSSYEQYF,NA,NA,TRBV9,TRBJ2-7
TGTGCCAGCAGTGCGCGAGGTATAAGCAATGAGCAGTTCTTC,CASSARGISNEQFF,NA,NA,TRBV6-1,TRBJ2-1
TGTGCCAGCAGCCAAGATCAAGCCGCCTACGAGCAGTACTTC,CASSQDQAAYEQYF,NA,NA,TRBV4-2,TRBJ2-7
TGTGCCAGCACGGTGGGAACAGGGGCGTATGGCTACACCTTC,CASTVGTGAYGYTF,TRBD1,NA,TRBV6-1,TRBJ1-2
TGCGCCAGCAGCCGGAGGGAACACCAAGAGACCCAGTACTTC,CASSRREHQETQYF,NA,NA,TRBV4-1,TRBJ2-5
TGTGCCAGCAGCTTTGCGGGGGCTAACACTGAAGCTTTCTTT,CASSFAGANTEAFF,NA,NA,TRBV7-9,TRBJ1-1
TGTGCCAGCTCATTGGACAGGCAATATGGCTACACCTTC,CASSLDRQYGYTF,TRBD1,NA,TRBV18,TRBJ1-2
TGTGCCAGCAGTGACCCCGACAGCCTTCGCCCGGCCACGCAGTATTTT,CASSDPDSLRPATQYF,NA,NA,TRBV6-1,TRBJ2-3
TGTGCCAGCTCATCAGGACAGGGGAATAGCGAAAAACTGTTTTTT,CASSSGQGNSEKLFF,TRBD1,NA,TRBV18,TRBJ1-4
TGTGCCAGTGGAATGAAGGCCCGGGGAGGGTACGAGCAGTACTTC,CASGMKARGGYEQYF,TRBD2,NA,TRBV19,TRBJ2-7
TGTGCCAGCAGCCCTTGGGGACTAGCGGGGGGGATGAAGACCCAGTACTTC,CASSPWGLAGGMKTQYF,TRBD2,NA,TRBV7-9,TRBJ2-5
TGTGCCAGCAGCTTTAAGGATCGGCGGGCAGCTGATGGCTACACCTTC,CASSFKDRRAADGYTF,NA,NA,TRBV5-6,TRBJ1-2
TGTGCCAGCAGCTTAGAAGCATTCGAGCCAGAGACCCAGTACTTC,CASSLEAFEPETQYF,NA,NA,TRBV7-6,TRBJ2-5
TGTGCCAGCAGCTCCGACAGTGTTAGTGGCTACACCTTC,CASSSDSVSGYTF,NA,NA,TRBV7-2,TRBJ1-2
TGTGCCAGCCGCCCCGCCGGGGAGACCCAGTACTTC,CASRPAGETQYF,NA,NA,TRBV18,TRBJ2-5
TGTGCCAGCAGCTCACGAACGGCGGGAGCTGGGCGCGAGCAGTACTTC,CASSSRTAGAGREQYF,TRBD2,NA,TRBV7-9,TRBJ2-7
TGCGCCAGCAGCTCCCGGACAGGGGAGACTGAAGCTTTCTTT,CASSSRTGETEAFF,TRBD1,NA,TRBV5-1,TRBJ1-1
TGTGCCAGTACCATGGGGCCAGGGGCTGTTGAAGCTTTCTTT,CASTMGPGAVEAFF,NA,NA,TRBV19,TRBJ1-1
TGTGCCATCAGGGGGAGGCAGGGCACGTCTGAAGCTTTCTTT,CAIRGRQGTSEAFF,NA,NA,TRBV10-3,TRBJ1-1
TGTGCCAGCTCATTCACAGATCAGCCCCAGCATTTT,CASSFTDQPQHF,NA,NA,TRBV6-1,TRBJ1-5
TGTGCCAGTAACGAAAGACAGGGCTACGAGCAGTACTTC,CASNERQGYEQYF,TRBD1,NA,TRBV19,TRBJ2-7
TGTGCCAGCTCACCACCCGGGACAAGCACAGATACGCAGTATTTT,CASSPPGTSTDTQYF,NA,NA,TRBV18,TRBJ2-3
TGTGCCAGCAGCATGACCGTAGACAGGGAGAATGAAAAACTGTTTTTT,CASSMTVDRENEKLFF,NA,NA,TRBV21-1,TRBJ1-4
TGTGCCAGCTCACCACCGGGGAGCGGGAGAGGCAATGAGCAGTTCTTC,CASSPPGSGRGNEQFF,TRBD2,NA,TRBV18,TRBJ2-1
TGTGCCTGGAGGATAGCGGGGACAGGGGAGACCCAGTACTTC,CAWRIAGTGETQYF,NA,NA,TRBV30,TRBJ2-5
TGTGCCAGCAGCGCCCAACGTCTAGCCTACGAGCAGTACTTC,CASSAQRLAYEQYF,NA,NA,TRBV11-1,TRBJ2-7
TGTGCCAGTGCAGGGCGGGAGGGGAACACTGAAGCTTTCTTT,CASAGREGNTEAFF,NA,NA,TRBV19,TRBJ1-1
TGCGCCAGCAGCTCAGGGACTAGCGAGCCCTGGGGGCAGTACTTC,CASSSGTSEPWGQYF,TRBD2,NA,TRBV5-1,TRBJ2-5
TGCGCCAGCAGCCAAGCTAGCAGGGGTGAGCAGTTCTTC,CASSQASRGEQFF,NA,NA,TRBV10-2,TRBJ2-1
TGCGCCAGCAGCTCTACAGGCCCGGGGGACACTGAAGCTTTCTTT,CASSSTGPGDTEAFF,NA,NA,TRBV5-1,TRBJ1-1
TGCGCCAGCAGTCGGACAGGGGGCCATCTGTTTTTT,CASSRTGGHLFF,TRBD1,NA,TRBV4-1,TRBJ2-2
TGTGCCTGGCGACGGGGGACAGGGAGGGCTGGGGCCAACGTCCTGACTTTC,CAWRRGTGRAGANVLTF,TRBD1,NA,TRBV30,TRBJ2-6
TGTGCCAGCAGTGCGAGGCCCAACAATGAGCAGTTCTTC,CASSARPNNEQFF,NA,NA,TRBV2,TRBJ2-1
TGTGCCAGCAGACCCGGGACAGGGGGGTACAATGAGCAGTTCTTC,CASRPGTGGYNEQFF,TRBD1,medium-sized,TRBV6-4,TRBJ2-1
TGTGCCACAGGGGAAGGAATGAACACTGAAGCTTTCTTT,CATGEGMNTEAFF,NA,NA,TRBV2,TRBJ1-1